This T cell receptor (beta chain) emerged from a study of CD8 T cells in ankylosing spondylitis. This clonotype was picked up many times. Its matching antigen is unknown. Study-level results: Apparently characteristic of ankylosing spondylitis blood was a TCR beta motif (roughly 8 highly homologous variants).

From the 5' RACE reads, TCRdb called clonotypes with MiXCR, one entry per CDR3 protein. This sample carries roughly 90,000 distinct CDR3 sequences, about 8.1% of them seen once, and the ten largest clones take 30%. V was cut by 5 bases and J by 7 bases, with 9 bases left in between. This CDR3 is 12 amino acids long. V and J are TRBV12-3 or TRBV12-4 and TRBJ1-5; unclear D gene. Material: blood, either unsorted or a sorted T cell fraction (not recorded which). The receptor comes from a male donor with ankylosing spondylitis. The chain's CDR3 is CASSPFKQPQHF. In nucleotides, the CDR3 is TGTGCCAGCAGTCCTTTTAAACAGCCCCAGCATTTT.